This entry lists 31 T cell receptor beta chains sequenced from one sample in a study of blood T cell repertoires in COVID-19. The protocol was immunoSEQ multiplex PCR, while the TCRdb copy is restricted to in-frame clones and leaves out a portion. The sample lists about 480,000 clones, approximately 92% occurring once. The sample consisted of peripheral blood. All receptors derive from a man aged 18-30 years with COVID-19, enrolled during active disease.

The rearrangement links TRBV19 to TRBJ2-2; D is possibly TRBD2 (6 bases). The CDR3 totals 15 residues. Germline V CDR1 and CDR2: LNHDA, SQIVND (reference sequence). The germline V and J ends were trimmed by 3 bases and 4 bases, with 12 bases remaining between them. The CDR3 DNA reads as TGTGCCAGTAGTATTCGGGACTTAGGCACCGGGGAGCTGTTTTTT. Encoded protein: CASSIRDLGTGELFF.

There are a few counts of this clone. J is TRBJ2-7 and V is TRBV10-2; 7 positions match TRBD2. The J segment lost 1 base and the V segment lost 6 bases, leaving 6 bases of the junction unmatched. Per the germline V gene, CDR1 is WSHSY and CDR2 is SAAADI. CDR3 size: 14 residues. CDR3 DNA: TGCGCCAGCAGACTTAGCGGGTCTTCCTACGAGCAGTACTTC. Residues: CASRLSGSSYEQYF.

The genes are TRBV13 and TRBJ2-5; maybe TRBD1 (6 bases). The CDR3 has 13 residues. Germline V CDR1 and CDR2: PRHDT, FYEKMQ (reference sequence). V was cut by 1 base and J by 4 bases, with 7 bases left in between. The CDR3 reads CASSLEGGETQYF. The CDR3, as DNA: TGTGCCAGCAGCTTAGAAGGGGGAGAGACCCAGTACTTC.

The V call is TRBV11-3, the J call TRBJ2-1; 8 bases align to TRBD2. The CDR3 contains 15 residues. CDR1 is SGHNT and CDR2 is YENEEA in the germline V gene. Germline trimming cut 6 bases from V and 0 bases from J; bases unmatched to any gene: 4. CDR3 loop: CASSQSGSSYNEQFF. In DNA, the CDR3 is TGTGCCAGCAGTCAAAGCGGGAGCTCCTACAATGAGCAGTTCTTC.

The table lists this clone with a few counts. V and J are TRBV30 and TRBJ2-2; 12 positions match TRBD1. Germline assignment: CDR1 GTSNPN and CDR2 SVGIG (reference sequence). This CDR3 has 15 residues. V trimming: 4 bases; J trimming: 7 bases; junction bases outside the gene matches: 7. CDR3: CAWTRDRGRVGELFF. The DNA for the CDR3 is TGTGCCTGGACCCGGGACAGGGGGCGCGTCGGGGAGCTGTTTTTT.

The chain carries TRBV15 and TRBJ2-6, with D perhaps TRBD1 (5 bases). The CDR3 has 16 residues. Per germline, CDR1 LNHNV and CDR2 YYDKDF (reference sequence). The V end was cut by 0 bases, the J end by 4 bases, with 10 bases between. The CDR3 loop reads CATSRDRGYGANVLTF. The CDR3 DNA is TGTGCCACCAGCAGAGATAGGGGCTACGGGGCCAACGTCCTGACTTTC.

This sequence joins TRBV27 and TRBJ2-1; TRBD2 matches at 12 bases. Germline lookup yields CDR1 MNHEY and CDR2 SMNVEV (reference sequence). V trimming: 4 bases; J trimming: 2 bases; junction bases outside the gene matches: 3. This CDR3 is built from 16 residues. The CDR3 loop is CASSYRLAGAYNEQFF. CDR3 in DNA: TGTGCCAGCAGTTATCGACTAGCGGGAGCCTACAATGAGCAGTTCTTC.

CDR3 sequence reads: CASSLLGGNYGYTF. In DNA form, the CDR3 reads TGTGCCAGCAGCTTGTTAGGGGGAAACTATGGCTACACCTTC. The chain couples TRBV5-6 to TRBJ1-2; D is perhaps TRBD1 (6 bases). Trimming left V 1 base short and J 2 bases short, with 9 bases between. Germline loops: CDR1 SGHDT, CDR2 YYEEEE. There are 14 residues in the CDR3. Supplemented by reference TRBV5-6 and TRBJ1-2, the full variable domain reads DAGVTQSPTHLIKTRGQQVTLRCSPKSGHDTVSWYQQALGQGPQFIFQYYEEEERQRGNFPDRFSGHQFPNYSSELNVNALLLGDSALYLCASSLLGGNYGYTFGSGTRLTVV.

V and J are TRBV2 and TRBJ2-2; 14 bases fit TRBD2. V dropped 9 bases and J dropped 3; count of bases not matched to a gene: 12. The germline gives CDR1 SNHLY, CDR2 FYNNEI. The CDR3 runs to 18 residues. CDR3: CARNKKGTSGRDTGELFF. The CDR3 nucleotides are TGTGCCAGGAACAAGAAGGGGACTAGCGGGAGAGACACCGGGGAGCTGTTTTTT.

The chain combines TRBV7-2 with TRBJ2-6, with TRBD1 identical over 9 bases. Germline V gene lookup returns CDR1 SGHTA and CDR2 FQGNSA. The V and J ends lost 0 bases and 0 bases, in that order; junction bases with no gene match: 3. CDR3 length equals 18 residues. The CDR3 DNA sequence: TGTGCCAGCAGCTTAGCCGGGACAGGGAGCTCTGGGGCCAACGTCCTGACTTTC. Translation gives CASSLAGTGSSGANVLTF.

The chain links TRBV2 to TRBJ2-1; TRBD2 agrees at 8 bases. The germline gives CDR1 SNHLY, CDR2 FYNNEI. J was trimmed by 4 bases and V by 7 bases; bases with no gene match: 3. There are 13 residues in the CDR3. The CDR3 loop is CASTREGYNEQFF. The CDR3 DNA reads TGTGCCAGCACCCGGGAGGGGTACAATGAGCAGTTCTTC. The full variable domain, in which reference TRBV2 and TRBJ2-1 provide the parts outside the CDR3, is EPEVTQTPSHQVTQMGQEVILRCVPISNHLYFYWYRQILGQKVEFLVSFYNNEISEKSEIFDDQFSVERPDGSNFTLKIRSTKLEDSAMYFCASTREGYNEQFFGPGTRLTVL.

The rearrangement links TRBV5-4 to TRBJ2-7, with TRBD1 as a possible D gene (6 bases). Germline lookup yields CDR1 SGHNT and CDR2 YYREEE (reference sequence). This CDR3 comprises 16 residues. Between the trimmed V and J ends, which lost 0 bases and 6 bases, there was a span of 19 bases. This CDR3 is CASSLGPVKQGSEQYF. The CDR3 DNA is TGTGCCAGCAGCTTGGGGCCCGTAAAACAGGGTTCCGAGCAGTACTTC.

This clone was recorded only once. CDR3 residues: CASSFGTGRYEQYF. The CDR3 coding sequence is TGTGCCAGCAGCTTCGGGACAGGCCGTTACGAGCAGTACTTC. The chain is built from TRBV11-2 and TRBJ2-7; 8 bases agree with TRBD1. The CDR3 has 14 residues. Germline lookup yields CDR1 SGHAT and CDR2 FQNNGV. The ends lost 3 bases at V and 4 bases at J; junction bases unmatched: 5.

The CDR3 sequence is CASSIDWGLNGYTF. Here the CDR3 DNA reads TGTGCCAGTAGTATAGATTGGGGGCTGAATGGCTACACCTTC. V usage is TRBV19 and J usage is TRBJ1-2, with D perhaps matching TRBD1 (6 bases). The CDR3 length is 14 residues. Trimming stripped 0 bases from V and 6 bases from J, with 11 bases between. Germline V gives CDR1 LNHDA, CDR2 SQIVND (reference sequence).

The chain recombines TRBV6-4 with TRBJ2-2; 7 bases line up with TRBD1. V shed 6 bases and J 4 bases; nucleotides not matched to a gene: 5. The CDR3 runs to 14 residues. CDR1 and CDR2 from the germline V gene are MRHNA and SNTAGT. CDR3 coding DNA: TGTGCCAGCAGCCCAAGACAGGGCACCGGGGAGCTGTTTTTT. Translated: CASSPRQGTGELFF.

The chain recombines TRBV10-1 with TRBJ2-7; 12 bases agree with TRBD2. After removal of 8 bases from V and 2 bases from J, the junction contained 10 bases not matched to a gene. This CDR3 spans 16 amino acids. Germline V lookup: CDR1 WNHNN, CDR2 SYGVQD (reference sequence). The CDR3 loop reads CASPGLAGPFPYEQYF. The CDR3 DNA follows: TGCGCCAGCCCGGGACTAGCGGGCCCCTTTCCCTACGAGCAGTACTTC.

The chain recombines TRBV5-6 with TRBJ2-7, with TRBD2 identical over 10 bases. The CDR3 has 12 amino acids. CDR1 and CDR2 from the germline V gene are SGHDT and YYEEEE. The junction had 6 bases not matched to a gene; V was cut back by 4 bases and J by 11 bases. CDR3 DNA: TGTGCCAGCAGCCCGCAGGGGACTAGCGAGTACTTC. Translation gives CASSPQGTSEYF.

In its sample, this clone was seen once. This sample also contains other DNA sequences that code for the same CDR3. V and J are TRBV3-1 (or the pseudogene TRBV3-2) and TRBJ1-2; 7 nucleotides match TRBD1. Trimming at V came to 8 bases and at J to 2 bases, leaving 5 bases not matched to a gene. Germline V CDR1 and CDR2: LGHDT, YNNKEL (reference sequence). The CDR3 is 13 amino acids. The CDR3 region is CASRSRGNYGYTF. The DNA of the CDR3 is TGTGCCAGCCGAAGCAGGGGGAACTATGGCTACACCTTC.

The chain recombines TRBV6-5 with TRBJ1-1; 9 bases are a match to TRBD1. From germline, CDR1 is MNHEY and CDR2 SVGAGI. V lost 8 bases, J lost 3 bases, and 10 bases stayed unmatched. The CDR3 covers 15 residues. The CDR3 spells CASSGGGTGYTEAFF. The DNA for the CDR3 is TGTGCCAGCTCGGGCGGGGGGACAGGGTACACTGAAGCTTTCTTT.

The chain couples TRBV6-5 to TRBJ2-3; 8 bases agree with TRBD2. V shed 8 bases and J 4 bases; nucleotides not matched to a gene: 8. Germline CDR1 reads MNHEY; CDR2 reads SVGAGI. The CDR3 loop spans 14 amino acids. Written as DNA, the CDR3 is TGTGCCAGCCTCCTCTCGGGGGGGGCAGATACGCAGTATTTT. Amino acids: CASLLSGGADTQYF.

V usage is TRBV7-6 and J usage is TRBJ1-4; maybe TRBD1 (5 bases). CDR1 is SGHVS and CDR2 is FNYEAQ in the germline V gene. V dropped 6 bases and J dropped 6 bases, with 17 bases sitting between them. CDR3 size: 15 residues. The CDR3 loop reads CASSQDAGGYEKLFF. Written as DNA, the CDR3 is TGTGCCAGCAGTCAAGATGCGGGGGGTTATGAAAAACTGTTTTTT.

The V gene is TRBV5-4, the J gene TRBJ2-5; perhaps TRBD1 as D (5 bases). The CDR3 has 17 residues. Between the trimmed V and J ends, which lost 0 bases and 3 bases, there was a span of 18 bases. Germline CDR1 reads SGHNT; CDR2 reads YYREEE (reference sequence). The CDR3 is CASSLASGPIIKETQYF. CDR3 sequence (DNA): TGTGCCAGCAGCTTGGCCTCAGGGCCCATCATCAAAGAGACCCAGTACTTC.

V usage is TRBV6-2 or TRBV6-3 and J usage is TRBJ2-7, with 8 bases fitting TRBD2. Germline-derived CDR1 and CDR2 are MNHEY and SVGEGT. The CDR3 covers 14 residues. The V and J ends lost 2 bases and 2 bases, in that order; junction bases with no gene match: 2. CDR3 region: CASSYGGRPYEQYF. The CDR3, as DNA: TGTGCCAGCAGTTACGGCGGGAGGCCCTACGAGCAGTACTTC.

The chain couples TRBV6-1 to TRBJ2-7; D gene ambiguous. Germline V gives CDR1 MNHNS, CDR2 SASEGT. V was trimmed by 3 bases and J by 0 bases, leaving 12 bases between them. This CDR3 region has 15 residues. The CDR3 DNA follows: TGTGCCAGCAGTGACAACATACCGGGCTCCTACGAGCAGTACTTC. Its translation: CASSDNIPGSYEQYF.

A few counts support this clone. The genes are TRBV30 and TRBJ1-2; 8 nucleotides line up with TRBD1. Germline V gene lookup returns CDR1 GTSNPN and CDR2 SVGIG (reference sequence). V shed 0 bases and J 3 bases; nucleotides not matched to a gene: 6. This CDR3 is built from 15 residues. CDR3 bases: TGTGCCTGGAGTGTCCCGGACAGGGCGGACTATGGCTACACCTTC. It translates to CAWSVPDRADYGYTF.

The V gene is TRBV5-4, the J gene TRBJ1-2; D not certain. V shed 7 bases and J shed 5 bases, with 18 bases lying between them. Germline V CDR1 and CDR2: SGHNT, YYREEE (reference sequence). The CDR3 totals 14 residues. Here the CDR3 DNA reads TGTGCCAGCGGGCCTGGAGGGTGGGATTATGGCTACACCTTC. Encoded protein: CASGPGGWDYGYTF.

This chain uses TRBV19 with TRBJ2-3; D is perhaps TRBD1 (6 bases). Germline CDR1 reads LNHDA; CDR2 reads SQIVND (reference sequence). The CDR3 spans 14 residues. V lost 4 bases to trimming and J lost 5 bases, with 13 bases between them. The CDR3 region is CASSRGGVRDTQYF. The CDR3 nucleotides are TGTGCCAGTAGTAGAGGGGGAGTTAGAGATACGCAGTATTTT.

The V and J genes are TRBV5-3 and TRBJ2-5; 16 bases match TRBD2. TRBV5-3 is an ORF, with its function uncertain. CDR3 length: 18 residues. The trim removed 4 bases at V and 3 bases at J, leaving 9 bases unmatched. CDR3: CARSAGTSGGDKKETQYF. The CDR3 DNA is TGTGCCAGAAGCGCCGGGACTAGCGGGGGGGACAAAAAAGAGACCCAGTACTTC.

The chain links TRBV24-1 to TRBJ2-1, with 7 positions matching TRBD1. The V segment lost 5 bases and the J segment 0 bases; nucleotides outside the gene matches: 6. This CDR3 is 16 amino acids long. Germline lookup yields CDR1 KGHDR and CDR2 SFDVKD. This CDR3 reads CATSATTGSSYNEQFF. For the CDR3, the DNA is TGTGCCACCAGTGCGACGACAGGGAGCTCCTACAATGAGCAGTTCTTC.

CDR3 region: CASSLELTFSEKLFF. CDR3 coding DNA: TGTGCCAGCAGCTTAGAACTAACGTTTAGCGAAAAACTGTTTTTT. This sequence joins TRBV11-2 and TRBJ1-4; D is unclear. The V end lost 0 bases, the J end lost 8 bases, and 13 bases lay between the germline ends. This CDR3 region has 15 residues. CDR1 and CDR2 from the germline V gene are SGHAT and FQNNGV. The variable domain in full, with the rest retrieved from reference TRBV11-2 and TRBJ1-4, is EAGVAQSPRYKIIEKRQSVAFWCNPISGHATLYWYQQILGQGPKLLIQFQNNGVVDDSQLPKDRFSAERLKGVDSTLKIQPAKLEDSAVYLCASSLELTFSEKLFFGSGTQLSVL.

The J gene is TRBJ2-1, the V gene TRBV18; 11 bases match TRBD1. Germline CDR1 and CDR2: KGHSH and LQKENI. The CDR3 has 15 residues. After removal of 5 bases from V and 5 bases from J, the junction contained 5 bases not matched to a gene. The CDR3 nucleotides read TGTGCCAGCTCAAACTCGGGACAGGGGGACAATGAGCAGTTCTTC. It is translated as CASSNSGQGDNEQFF. The complete variable domain, with remaining parts taken from reference TRBV18 and TRBJ2-1, reads NAGVMQNPRHLVRRRGQEARLRCSPMKGHSHVYWYRQLPEEGLKFMVYLQKENIIDESGMPKERFSAEFPKEGPSILRIQQVVRGDSAAYFCASSNSGQGDNEQFFGPGTRLTVL.